This TCR beta chain was identified during a study of radiation and T cells in renal cell carcinoma. Time point: blood 2 weeks post-SBRT. Treatment here: 15 Gy SBRT to primary tumor, nephrectomy 4 weeks later. Radiation-treated patients gave blood at baseline, week 2 and week 4. Notes on the study in general: Top tumor clonotypes rose in blood 2 weeks post-radiation, then contracted.

TCRdb's copy holds only in-frame clones and misses some; the assay was immunoSEQ multiplex PCR. The sample carries around 60,000 clones, around 80% recorded once. Turning to this clone: Antigen: not known.

V was shortened by 0 bases and J by 3 bases, with 9 bases between the two germline ends. The CDR3 length is 14 residues. Germline V gene sequence: CDR1 LGHNA, CDR2 YSLEER. This TCR was sampled from a man in his sixties with renal cell carcinoma. Sequenced material: blood, taken from a patient whose treatment included radiotherapy and nephrectomy. This rearrangement joins TRBV4-3 to TRBJ2-7; D not certain. In nucleotides, the CDR3 is TGCGCCAGCAGCCAAGAATTTACGGGCTACGAGCAGTACTTC. As protein: CASSQEFTGYEQYF.